This T cell receptor (beta chain) was sequenced in a study of blood T cell repertoires in COVID-19. At the level of the study: Both acute and convalescent COVID-19 samples were obtained from the United States, Italy and Spain. Sample material is recorded as cDNA or gDNA derived from T cells, B-cell-depleted T cells, or PBMCs.

In the original processing: Nucleated cell number was recorded as an estimate derived from reference gene primer amplification. Using immunoSEQ multiplex PCR, the repertoire was profiled, and TCRdb retains in-frame clones only, with some absent. Clone size and V and J calls were adopted from that table, with D and trimming inferred from the DNA. The sample lists 45,000 to 65,000 clones, roughly four fifths occurring once. CDR1 and CDR2 (germline): SNHLY, FYNNEI. This CDR3 has 14 residues. Trimming removed 10 bases at V and 0 bases at J, with 13 bases between. The rearrangement joins TRBV2 to TRBJ2-1, with TRBD2 as a possible D gene (6 bases). The sequenced material came from peripheral blood. The sequence was obtained from a woman aged 80 or older with COVID-19, enrolled during active disease. The CDR3 is CATDSGSSYNEQFF. CDR3 sequence (DNA): TGTGCCACCGATAGCGGTAGCTCCTACAATGAGCAGTTCTTC.